What follows is one T cell receptor beta chain and its context. The sample belongs to a study of blood T cell repertoires in COVID-19. Profiling relied on immunoSEQ multiplex PCR, and the TCRdb table lists in-frame clones only, not all of them. The data contain more than 450,000 clones, about 90% of them singletons. Two negative PCRs, clearance, or symptom resolution characterized the recovered Cohort 3 donors. V dropped 5 bases and J dropped 6; count of bases not matched to a gene: 13. Germline loops: CDR1 SNHLY, CDR2 FYNNEI. The length of the CDR3 is 16 residues. V is TRBV2 and J is TRBJ2-1; TRBD1 matches at 7 bases. Sequenced: PBMCs or T cells enriched from blood (not recorded which). The receptor was isolated from a woman younger than 35 who had recovered from COVID-19. The DNA for the CDR3 is TGTGCCAGCAGTTGGCAGGGGGTTAGCTTGGGCAATGAGCAGTTCTTC. This sequence encodes CASSWQGVSLGNEQFF.